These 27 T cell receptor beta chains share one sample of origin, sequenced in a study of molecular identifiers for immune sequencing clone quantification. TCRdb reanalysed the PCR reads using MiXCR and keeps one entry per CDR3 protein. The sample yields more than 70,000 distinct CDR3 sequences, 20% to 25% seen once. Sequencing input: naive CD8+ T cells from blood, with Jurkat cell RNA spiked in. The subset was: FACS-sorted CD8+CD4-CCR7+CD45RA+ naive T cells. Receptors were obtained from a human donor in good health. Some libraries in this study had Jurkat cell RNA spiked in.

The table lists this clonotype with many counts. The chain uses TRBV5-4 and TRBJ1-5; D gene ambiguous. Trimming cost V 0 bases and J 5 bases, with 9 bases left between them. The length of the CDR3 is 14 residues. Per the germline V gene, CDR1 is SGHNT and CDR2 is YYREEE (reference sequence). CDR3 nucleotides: TGTGCCAGCAGCTTGGGAGGTTCCGATCAGCCCCAGCATTTT. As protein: CASSLGGSDQPQHF.

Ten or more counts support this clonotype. CDR3 sequence reads: CASSYQGGQPQHF. Here the CDR3 DNA reads TGTGCCAGCAGTTACCAGGGTGGACAGCCCCAGCATTTT. The chain links TRBV6-5 to TRBJ1-5, with D tentatively TRBD1 (5 bases). Per germline, CDR1 MNHEY and CDR2 SVGAGI. The CDR3 totals 13 residues. V lost 2 bases to trimming and J lost 7 bases, with 9 bases between them.

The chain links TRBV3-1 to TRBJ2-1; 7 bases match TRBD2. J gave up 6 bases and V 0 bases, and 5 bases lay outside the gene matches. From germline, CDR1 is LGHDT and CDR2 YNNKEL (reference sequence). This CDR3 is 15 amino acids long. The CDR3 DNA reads TGTGCCAGCAGCCAAGAGTGGGACTACGGCAATGAGCAGTTCTTC. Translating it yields CASSQEWDYGNEQFF.

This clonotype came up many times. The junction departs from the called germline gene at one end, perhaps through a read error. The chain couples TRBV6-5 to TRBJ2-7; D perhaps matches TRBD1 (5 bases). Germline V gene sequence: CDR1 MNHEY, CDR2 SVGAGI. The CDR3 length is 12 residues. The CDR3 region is CASSYDRDTINF. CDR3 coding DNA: TGTGCCAGCAGTTACGACAGAGACACGATTAACTTC.

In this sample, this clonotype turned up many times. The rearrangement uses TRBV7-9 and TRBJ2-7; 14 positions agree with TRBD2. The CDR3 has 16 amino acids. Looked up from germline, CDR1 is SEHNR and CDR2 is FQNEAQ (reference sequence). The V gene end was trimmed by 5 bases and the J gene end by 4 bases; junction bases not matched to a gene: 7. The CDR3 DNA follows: TGTGCCAGCAGCACGACTAGCGGGAGGGCCTGGTACGAGCAGTACTTC. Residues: CASSTTSGRAWYEQYF.

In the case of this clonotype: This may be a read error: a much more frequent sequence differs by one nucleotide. This chain's CDR3 is CASSDHGAEAFF. The CDR3 nucleotides are TGTGCCAGCAGCGACCACGGCGCTGAAGCTTTCTTT. This rearrangement joins TRBV7-9 to TRBJ1-1, with D uncertain. The V end lost 5 bases, the J end lost 6 bases, and 10 bases lay between the germline ends. Per the germline V gene, CDR1 is SEHNR and CDR2 is FQNEAQ (reference sequence). The CDR3 is 12 residues long.

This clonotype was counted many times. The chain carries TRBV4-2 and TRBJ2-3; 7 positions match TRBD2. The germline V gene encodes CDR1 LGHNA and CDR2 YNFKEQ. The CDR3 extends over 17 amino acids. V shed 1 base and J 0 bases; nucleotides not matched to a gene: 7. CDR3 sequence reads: CASSQVQAGISTDTQYF. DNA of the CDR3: TGTGCCAGCAGCCAAGTCCAAGCGGGAATAAGCACAGATACGCAGTATTTT.

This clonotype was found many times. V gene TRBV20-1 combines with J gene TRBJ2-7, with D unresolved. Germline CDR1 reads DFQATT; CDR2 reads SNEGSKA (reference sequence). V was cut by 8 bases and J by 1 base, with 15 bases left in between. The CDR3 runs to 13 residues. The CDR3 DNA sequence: TGCAGTACGCAAGAGAACCTATCCTACGAGCAGTACTTC. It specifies CSTQENLSYEQYF.

DNA for the CDR3: TGTGCCAGCAGCGTAGGAGACGAAGGCTCCTACGAGCAGTACTTC. It specifies CASSVGDEGSYEQYF. The chain carries TRBV9 and TRBJ2-7; no reliable D call. The CDR3 is 15 residues long. Between the trimmed V and J ends, which lost 0 bases and 0 bases, there was a span of 10 bases. CDR1 and CDR2 (germline): SGDLS, YYNGEE. Supplemented by reference TRBV9 and TRBJ2-7, the full variable domain reads DSGVTQTPKHLITATGQRVTLRCSPRSGDLSVYWYQQSLDQGLQFLIQYYNGEERAKGNILERFSAQQFPDLHSELNLSSLELGDSALYFCASSVGDEGSYEQYFGPGTRLTVT.

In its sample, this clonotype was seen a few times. The DNA for the CDR3 is TGTGCCACACAGTGGGGAGGGGACGAGCAGTACTTC. Encoded protein: CATQWGGDEQYF. The rearrangement joins TRBV28 to TRBJ2-7; TRBD2 aligns across 7 bases. Germline V gene sequence: CDR1 MDHEN, CDR2 SYDVKM. The CDR3 runs to 12 residues. With 10 bases clipped from V and 5 bases from J, the junction kept 8 bases outside the gene matches.

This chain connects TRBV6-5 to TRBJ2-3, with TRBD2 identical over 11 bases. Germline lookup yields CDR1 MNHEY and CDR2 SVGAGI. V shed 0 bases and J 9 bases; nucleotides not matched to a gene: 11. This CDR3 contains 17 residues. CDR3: CASSYSRGLAVSGTQYF. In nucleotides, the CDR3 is TGTGCCAGCAGTTACTCAAGGGGACTAGCGGTCTCCGGGACGCAGTATTTT.

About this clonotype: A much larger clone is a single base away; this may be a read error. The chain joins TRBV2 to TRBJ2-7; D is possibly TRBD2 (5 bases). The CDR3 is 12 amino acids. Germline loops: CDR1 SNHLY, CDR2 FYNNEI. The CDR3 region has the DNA TGTGCCGGCAGTGGGGAGCCCTACGAGCAGTACTTC. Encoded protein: CAGSGEPYEQYF.

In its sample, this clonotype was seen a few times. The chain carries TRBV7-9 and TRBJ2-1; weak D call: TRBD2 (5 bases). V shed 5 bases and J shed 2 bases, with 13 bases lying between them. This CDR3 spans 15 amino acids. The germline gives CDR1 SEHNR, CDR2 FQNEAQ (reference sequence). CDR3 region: CASSPPGGPYNEQFF. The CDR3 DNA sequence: TGTGCCAGCAGCCCGCCAGGCGGGCCCTACAATGAGCAGTTCTTC.

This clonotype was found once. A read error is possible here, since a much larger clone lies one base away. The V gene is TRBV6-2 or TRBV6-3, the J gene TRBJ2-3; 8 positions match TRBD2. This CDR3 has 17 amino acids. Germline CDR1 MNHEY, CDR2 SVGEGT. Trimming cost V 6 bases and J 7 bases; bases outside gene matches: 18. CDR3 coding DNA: TGTGCCAGCAGCCCGTTTGGGCTAGCGGGTGCCTGTTATACGCAGTATTTT. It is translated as CASSPFGLAGACYTQYF.

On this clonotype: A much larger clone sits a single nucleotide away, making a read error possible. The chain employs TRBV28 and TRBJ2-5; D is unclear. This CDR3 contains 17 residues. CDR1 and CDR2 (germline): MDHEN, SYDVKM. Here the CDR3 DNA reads TGTACCAGCAGTTCGACCCAAGTACCAAGTCTGGGAGAGACCCAGTACTTC. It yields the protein CTSSSTQVPSLGETQYF.

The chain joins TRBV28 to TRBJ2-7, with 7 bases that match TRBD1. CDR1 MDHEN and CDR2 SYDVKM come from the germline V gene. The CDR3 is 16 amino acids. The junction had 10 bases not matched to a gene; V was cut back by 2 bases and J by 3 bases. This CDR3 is CASSLDLGTVFYEQYF. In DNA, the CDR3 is TGTGCCAGCAGTTTAGACCTTGGGACAGTTTTCTACGAGCAGTACTTC.

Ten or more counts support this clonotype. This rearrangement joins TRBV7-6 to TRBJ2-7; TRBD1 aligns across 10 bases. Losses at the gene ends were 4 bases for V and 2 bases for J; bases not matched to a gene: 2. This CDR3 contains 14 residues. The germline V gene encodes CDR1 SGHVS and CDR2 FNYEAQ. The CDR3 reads CASSSGQGAYEQYF. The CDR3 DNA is TGTGCCAGCAGCTCCGGACAGGGGGCCTACGAGCAGTACTTC.

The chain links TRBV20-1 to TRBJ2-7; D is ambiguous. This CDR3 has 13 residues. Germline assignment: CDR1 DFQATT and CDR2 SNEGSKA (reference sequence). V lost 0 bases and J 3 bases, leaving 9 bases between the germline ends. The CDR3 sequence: CSARDFSLYEQYF. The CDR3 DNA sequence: TGCAGTGCTAGAGATTTTTCCCTCTACGAGCAGTACTTC.

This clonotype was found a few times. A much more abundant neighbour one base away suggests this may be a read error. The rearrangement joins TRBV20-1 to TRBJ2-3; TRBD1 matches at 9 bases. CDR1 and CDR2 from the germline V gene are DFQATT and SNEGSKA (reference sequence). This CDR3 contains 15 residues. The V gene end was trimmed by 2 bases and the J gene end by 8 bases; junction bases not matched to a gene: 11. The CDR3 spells CSARQSGTGPGTQYF. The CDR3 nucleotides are TGCAGTGCTAGACAATCCGGGACAGGGCCAGGTACGCAGTATTTT.

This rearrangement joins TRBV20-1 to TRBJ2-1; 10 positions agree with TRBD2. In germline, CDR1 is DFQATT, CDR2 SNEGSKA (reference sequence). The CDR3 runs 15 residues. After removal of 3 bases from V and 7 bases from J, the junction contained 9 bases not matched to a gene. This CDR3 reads CSARRSSGSYNEQFF. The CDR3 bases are TGCAGTGCTAGGCGCTCTAGCGGGAGTTATAATGAGCAGTTCTTC.

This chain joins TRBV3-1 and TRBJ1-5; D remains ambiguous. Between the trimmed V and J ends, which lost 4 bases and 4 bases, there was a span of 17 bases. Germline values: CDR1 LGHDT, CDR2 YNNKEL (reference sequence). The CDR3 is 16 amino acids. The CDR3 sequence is CASSRTGPGGNQPQHF. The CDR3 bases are TGTGCCAGCAGCCGTACGGGCCCCGGTGGTAATCAGCCCCAGCATTTT.

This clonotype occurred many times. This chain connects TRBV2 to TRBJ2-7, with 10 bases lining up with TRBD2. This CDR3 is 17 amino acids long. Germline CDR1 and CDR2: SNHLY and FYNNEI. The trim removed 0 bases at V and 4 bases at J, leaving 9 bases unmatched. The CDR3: CASSEALASGRQYEQYF. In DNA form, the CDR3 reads TGTGCCAGCAGTGAAGCGCTGGCTAGCGGGAGACAGTACGAGCAGTACTTC.

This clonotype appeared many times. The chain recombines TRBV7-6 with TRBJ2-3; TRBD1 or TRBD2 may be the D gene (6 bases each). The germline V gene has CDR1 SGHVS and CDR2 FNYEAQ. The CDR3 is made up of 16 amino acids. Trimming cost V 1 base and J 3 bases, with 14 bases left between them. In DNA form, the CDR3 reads TGTGCCAGCAGCTTAGGGGGGGCTGGTCGAACAGATACGCAGTATTTT. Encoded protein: CASSLGGAGRTDTQYF.

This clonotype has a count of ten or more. The CDR3 bases are TGTGCCAGCAGCATCGTCGGAGGGTCCGGCAAAAACATTCAGTACTTC. Protein: CASSIVGGSGKNIQYF. The chain is built from TRBV7-8 and TRBJ2-4; D is perhaps TRBD2 (6 bases). Trimming shortened V by 5 bases and J by 3 bases, and 17 bases separated the two germline ends. Germline V CDR1 and CDR2: SGHVS, FQNEAQ. This CDR3 has 16 residues.

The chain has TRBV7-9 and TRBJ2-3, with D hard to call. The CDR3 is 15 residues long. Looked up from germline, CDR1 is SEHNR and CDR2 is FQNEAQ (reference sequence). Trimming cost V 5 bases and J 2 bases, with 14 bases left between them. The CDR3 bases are TGTGCCAGCAGCCCGTCCTTGACCTTCACAGATACGCAGTATTTT. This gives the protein CASSPSLTFTDTQYF.

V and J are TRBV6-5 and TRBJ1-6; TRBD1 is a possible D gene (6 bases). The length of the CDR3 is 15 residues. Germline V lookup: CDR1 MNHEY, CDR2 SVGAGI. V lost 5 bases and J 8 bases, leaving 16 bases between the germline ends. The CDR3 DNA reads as TGTGCCAGCAGTGAAGGGGGGGGGTTATATTCACCCCTCCACTTT. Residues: CASSEGGGLYSPLHF.

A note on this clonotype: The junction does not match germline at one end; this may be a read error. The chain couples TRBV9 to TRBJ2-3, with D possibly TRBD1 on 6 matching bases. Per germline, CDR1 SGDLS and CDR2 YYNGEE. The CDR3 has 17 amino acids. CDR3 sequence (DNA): TGTGCCAGCGGCGTCCCTGAGAGGACAGAGAGCACAGATACGCAGTATTTT. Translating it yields CASGVPERTESTDTQYF.